A single sample is the source of the 25 T cell receptor beta chains below, sequenced in a study of radiation and T cells in renal cell carcinoma. Produced via immunoSEQ multiplex PCR; TCRdb's table is partial and in-frame only. The table shows tens of thousands of clones, with approximately 86% occurring only once. As to time point: blood 2 weeks post-SBRT. Treatment of the sample: 15 Gy SBRT to primary tumor, nephrectomy 4 weeks later. Material: blood, obtained from a patient whose treatment included radiotherapy and nephrectomy. These receptors were taken from a woman aged 50 to 60 with renal cell carcinoma.

The chain carries TRBV15 and TRBJ2-5; tentative D call: TRBD2 (5 bases). Trimming pared 0 bases from V and 4 bases from J, leaving 12 bases between. This CDR3 region has 15 residues. Germline CDR1 LNHNV, CDR2 YYDKDF (reference sequence). CDR3 protein: CATSRDQFRGETQYF. CDR3 in DNA: TGTGCCACCAGCAGAGATCAGTTCCGGGGAGAGACCCAGTACTTC.

V gene TRBV5-1 combines with J gene TRBJ2-5, with D perhaps matching TRBD2 (6 bases). Trimming cost V 2 bases and J 0 bases, with 8 bases left between them. The germline V gene encodes CDR1 SGHRS and CDR2 YFSETQ. This CDR3 has 14 amino acids. The DNA of the CDR3 is TGCGCCAGCAGCTTTGCGGGGTACCAAGAGACCCAGTACTTC. Protein product: CASSFAGYQETQYF.

J is TRBJ2-7 and V is TRBV7-2; 7 nucleotides match TRBD2. This CDR3 has 15 amino acids. The V gene's germline CDR1 is SGHTA and CDR2 FQGNSA. V was clipped by 1 base and J by 4 bases; unmatched bases: 7. The CDR3 loop reads CASSLVSSGSYEQYF. DNA for the CDR3: TGTGCCAGCAGCTTAGTTTCTAGCGGTAGTTACGAGCAGTACTTC. The variable domain in full, completed from reference TRBV7-2 and TRBJ2-7, reads GAGVSQSPSNKVTEKGKDVELRCDPISGHTALYWYRQSLGQGLEFLIYFQGNSAPDKSGLPSDRFSAERTGGSVSTLTIQRTQQEDSAVYLCASSLVSSGSYEQYFGPGTRLTVT.

The rearrangement uses TRBV9 and TRBJ2-5, with D perhaps TRBD1 (6 bases). The CDR3 contains 17 residues. Trimming shortened V by 1 base and J by 5 bases, and 21 bases separated the two germline ends. Germline CDR1 reads SGDLS; CDR2 reads YYNGEE. CDR3 sequence: CASSVFHGGSIMETQYF. The CDR3 nucleotides read TGTGCCAGCAGCGTATTTCATGGGGGCTCGATTATGGAGACCCAGTACTTC.

V is TRBV29-1 and J is TRBJ1-3, with D maybe TRBD1 (6 bases). The V gene lost 4 bases and the J gene lost 0 bases, with 10 bases spanning the gap. The CDR3 has 14 amino acids. CDR1 is SQVTM, CDR2 ANQGSEA, per germline. For the CDR3, the DNA is TGCAGCGTTGGGGGGGGCGGCTCTGGAAACACCATATATTTT. This encodes CSVGGGGSGNTIYF.

This chain connects TRBV25-1 to TRBJ2-3, with D perhaps matching TRBD1 (5 bases). The germline V gene encodes CDR1 MGHDK and CDR2 SYGVNS. V was clipped by 7 bases and J by 2 bases, with 10 bases between them. This CDR3 has 13 residues. CDR3 region: CASILTDTDTQYF. In nucleotides, the CDR3 is TGTGCCAGCATTCTGACAGACACAGATACGCAGTATTTT.

The chain joins TRBV10-3 to TRBJ2-3, with 10 nucleotides matching TRBD2. CDR3 length equals 17 residues. J gave up 1 base and V 4 bases, and 8 bases lay outside the gene matches. The germline V gene encodes CDR1 ENHRY and CDR2 SYGVKD. The CDR3 sequence is CAISVERGGGGTDTQYF. CDR3 DNA sequence: TGTGCCATCAGTGTAGAGCGGGGGGGCGGTGGCACAGATACGCAGTATTTT.

V is TRBV5-1 and J is TRBJ2-7, with 8 bases identical to TRBD1. Germline loops: CDR1 SGHRS, CDR2 YFSETQ. The CDR3 is made up of 13 amino acids. Losses at the gene ends were 0 bases for V and 5 bases for J; bases not matched to a gene: 1. The CDR3 region is CASSLAGGNEQYF. The CDR3 DNA reads TGCGCCAGCAGCTTGGCAGGGGGCAACGAGCAGTACTTC. Complete variable domain (other parts from reference TRBV5-1 and TRBJ2-7): KAGVTQTPRYLIKTRGQQVTLSCSPISGHRSVSWYQQTPGQGLQFLFEYFSETQRNKGNFPGRFSGRQFSNSRSEMNVSTLELGDSALYLCASSLAGGNEQYFGPGTRLTVT.

This chain's CDR3 is CASSIDQTSGSYEQYF. The CDR3 nucleotides read TGTGCCAGTAGTATAGATCAAACTAGCGGGAGTTACGAGCAGTACTTC. V usage is TRBV19 and J usage is TRBJ2-7, with TRBD2 matching 11 bases. CDR3 length equals 16 residues. Looked up from germline, CDR1 is LNHDA and CDR2 is SQIVND (reference sequence). V lost 0 bases, J lost 4 bases, and 5 bases stayed unmatched. Drawing the rest from reference TRBV19 and TRBJ2-7, the complete variable domain is DGGITQSPKYLFRKEGQNVTLSCEQNLNHDAMYWYRQDPGQGLRLIYYSQIVNDFQKGDIAEGYSVSREKKESFPLTVTSAQKNPTAFYLCASSIDQTSGSYEQYFGPGTRLTVT.

This chain uses TRBV5-5 with TRBJ2-3, with D possibly called TRBD1 or TRBD2 (5 bases each). CDR1 and CDR2 from the germline V gene are SGHKS and YYEKEE (reference sequence). This CDR3 is built from 15 residues. V lost 9 bases, J lost 4 bases, and 21 bases lay in between. Written as DNA, the CDR3 is TGTGCCACCAAGTCGAGTTTTCGGGGACCAGATACGCAGTATTTT. This encodes CATKSSFRGPDTQYF. Filled out from reference TRBV5-5 and TRBJ2-3, the complete variable domain reads DAGVTQSPTHLIKTRGQQVTLRCSPISGHKSVSWYQQVLGQGPQFIFQYYEKEERGRGNFPDRFSARQFPNYSSELNVNALLLGDSALYLCATKSSFRGPDTQYFGPGTRLTVL.

This chain links TRBV15 with TRBJ2-7; TRBD1 or TRBD2 may be the D gene (5 bases each). The CDR3 runs 16 residues. Germline-derived CDR1 and CDR2 are LNHNV and YYDKDF (reference sequence). V gave up 5 bases and J gave up 4 bases, with 21 bases separating them. CDR3 sequence: CATSLLRGPHSYEQYF. CDR3 coding DNA: TGTGCCACCAGCCTCCTACGGGGACCCCATTCTTACGAGCAGTACTTC.

The chain joins TRBV9 to TRBJ2-3; the match to TRBD1 covers 8 bases. Germline lookup yields CDR1 SGDLS and CDR2 YYNGEE. This CDR3 is built from 14 residues. Germline trimming cut 4 bases from V and 4 bases from J; bases unmatched to any gene: 5. Written as DNA, the CDR3 is TGTGCCAGCAGCAGATCAGGGGGCGCAGATACGCAGTATTTT. Its protein is CASSRSGGADTQYF.

The chain has TRBV10-1 and TRBJ2-5, with D possibly being TRBD2 (5 bases). V was trimmed by 3 bases and J by 5 bases, leaving 10 bases between them. Germline V gives CDR1 WNHNN, CDR2 SYGVQD (reference sequence). The CDR3 is made up of 13 amino acids. CDR3 amino acids: CASSDEGTETQYF. As DNA, the CDR3 is TGCGCCAGCAGTGACGAGGGTACTGAGACCCAGTACTTC.

The chain joins TRBV5-5 to TRBJ2-3, with TRBD1 matching 7 bases. V shed 4 bases and J 0 bases; nucleotides not matched to a gene: 2. Germline V gives CDR1 SGHKS, CDR2 YYEKEE (reference sequence). CDR3 size: 14 residues. The CDR3 coding sequence is TGTGCCAGCAGCCGGGACAGCAGCACAGATACGCAGTATTTT. Translated: CASSRDSSTDTQYF.

The chain has TRBV2 and TRBJ2-7; 10 bases are shared with TRBD1. The CDR3 has 13 residues. Looked up from germline, CDR1 is SNHLY and CDR2 is FYNNEI. Unmatched junction bases numbered 9, after V lost 11 bases and J lost 5 bases. CDR3 sequence reads: CAGSGTGVHEQYF. CDR3 sequence (DNA): TGTGCCGGAAGCGGGACAGGGGTCCACGAGCAGTACTTC.

The chain links TRBV4-2 to TRBJ2-1; 8 nucleotides match TRBD2. Looked up from germline, CDR1 is LGHNA and CDR2 is YNFKEQ. After removal of 0 bases from V and 2 bases from J, the junction contained 6 bases not matched to a gene. This CDR3 region has 17 residues. CDR3 coding DNA: TGTGCCAGCAGCCAAGAGGTGTCAGCGGGAGCCTACAATGAGCAGTTCTTC. Residues: CASSQEVSAGAYNEQFF.

This chain connects TRBV27 to TRBJ1-1; maybe TRBD1 (5 bases). Trimming left V 3 bases short and J 4 bases short, with 9 bases between. The V gene's germline CDR1 is MNHEY and CDR2 SMNVEV (reference sequence). CDR3 length equals 13 residues. CDR3: CASSFGTLTEAFF. Written as DNA, the CDR3 is TGTGCCAGCAGTTTTGGGACCCTCACTGAAGCTTTCTTT.

CDR3 DNA: TGTGCCAGCAGCATGATGCCGGGACTAGCGGGGGGTGAGCAGTTCTTC. Its translation is CASSMMPGLAGGEQFF. V usage is TRBV7-2 and J usage is TRBJ2-1, with 15 bases lining up with TRBD2. CDR1 and CDR2 (germline): SGHTA, FQGNSA. The CDR3 has 16 amino acids. J was trimmed by 9 bases and V by 5 bases; bases with no gene match: 8. The full variable domain, rest sourced from reference TRBV7-2 and TRBJ2-1, is GAGVSQSPSNKVTEKGKDVELRCDPISGHTALYWYRQSLGQGLEFLIYFQGNSAPDKSGLPSDRFSAERTGGSVSTLTIQRTQQEDSAVYLCASSMMPGLAGGEQFFGPGTRLTVL.

Relative to its sample, this clone is medium-sized. The chain carries TRBV7-8 and TRBJ2-5, with D possibly being TRBD2 (5 bases). CDR1 is SGHVS and CDR2 is FQNEAQ in the germline V gene. V shed 1 base and J shed 4 bases, with 16 bases lying between them. The CDR3 totals 16 residues. CDR3: CASSLGTGNPGETQYF. CDR3 DNA sequence: TGTGCCAGCAGCTTAGGGACGGGGAATCCGGGAGAGACCCAGTACTTC.

CDR3 amino acids: CASSVGTIYTDTQYF. The CDR3 nucleotides are TGTGCCAGCAGCGTAGGGACTATTTACACAGATACGCAGTATTTT. The chain links TRBV9 to TRBJ2-3; possible D gene TRBD2, 6 bases. V was clipped by 0 bases and J by 2 bases, with 10 bases between them. CDR1 SGDLS and CDR2 YYNGEE come from the germline V gene. The CDR3 length is 15 residues.

V gene TRBV5-6 combines with J gene TRBJ2-7; 7 bases are a match to TRBD1. This CDR3 has 15 amino acids. CDR1 is SGHDT, CDR2 YYEEEE, per germline. Germline trimming cut 4 bases from V and 0 bases from J; bases unmatched to any gene: 7. Here the CDR3 reads CASSNRGAASYEQYF. CDR3 DNA: TGTGCCAGCAGCAACAGGGGAGCAGCCTCCTACGAGCAGTACTTC.

The chain couples TRBV5-1 to TRBJ2-1; the D gene is possibly TRBD2 (5 bases). The germline gives CDR1 SGHRS, CDR2 YFSETQ. V was cut by 4 bases and J by 5 bases, with 10 bases left in between. The CDR3 covers 13 residues. CDR3 nucleotides: TGCGCCAGCAGCGGGAGTATTCACAATGAGCAGTTCTTC. It encodes CASSGSIHNEQFF.

This sequence joins TRBV15 and TRBJ2-7, with a tentative D call TRBD2 (6 bases). The ends were cut back, 0 bases at V and 4 bases at J, with 13 bases in the middle. This CDR3 comprises 15 residues. CDR1 and CDR2 (germline): LNHNV, YYDKDF (reference sequence). CDR3 bases: TGTGCCACCAGCAGAGATCCCGCGGGATGGTACGAGCAGTACTTC. Its translation: CATSRDPAGWYEQYF.

The rearrangement links TRBV5-1 to TRBJ2-7; tentatively, D is TRBD1 (6 bases). The CDR3 has 14 amino acids. Trimming cost V 4 bases and J 2 bases, with 13 bases left between them. Germline values: CDR1 SGHRS, CDR2 YFSETQ. In DNA form, the CDR3 reads TGCGCCAGCAGCCCCCCGACAGGAGCCTACGAGCAGTACTTC. Its translation: CASSPPTGAYEQYF.

This clone turned up a few times. V and J are TRBV28 and TRBJ1-5; 7 nucleotides agree with TRBD1. CDR3 size: 15 residues. CDR1 MDHEN and CDR2 SYDVKM come from the germline V gene. Unmatched junction bases numbered 10, after V lost 6 bases and J lost 5 bases. CDR3 in amino acids: CASSEDDRDYQPQHF. As DNA, the CDR3 is TGTGCCAGCAGCGAGGACGACAGGGACTATCAGCCCCAGCATTTT. Supplemented by reference TRBV28 and TRBJ1-5, the full variable domain reads DVKVTQSSRYLVKRTGEKVFLECVQDMDHENMFWYRQDPGLGLRLIYFSYDVKMKEKGDIPEGYSVSREKKERFSLILESASTNQTSMYLCASSEDDRDYQPQHFGDGTRLSIL.